This passage covers 2 T cell receptor beta chains from one sample sequenced in a study of beta chain features in type 1 diabetes. General observations from the study: Shorter TCRB CDR3s, moderately but significantly so, were found in Type 1 diabetes patients in all four CD4+ subsets.

No antigen has been assigned to these receptors. Sequenced material consisted of expressed TCRB transcripts (all of the isolated RNA was reverse transcribed). Only in-frame clones appear in the TCRdb table, and some are missing; sequencing was by immunoSEQ multiplex PCR. Of about 390,000 clones listed, over 8.5% are singletons. Material: central memory CD4+ T cells from blood. The receptors were gathered from a man aged 25-45 years with type 1 diabetes.

This clone was seen a few times. Here the CDR3 reads CASSGGAGHTYEQYF. CDR3 sequence (DNA): TGTGCCAGCAGTGGGGGCGCGGGACACACCTACGAGCAGTACTTC. The rearrangement uses TRBV2 and TRBJ2-7, with D perhaps assigned TRBD1 or TRBD2 (6 bases each). Germline CDR1 SNHLY, CDR2 FYNNEI. Trimming removed 4 bases at V and 2 bases at J, with 15 bases between. This CDR3 has 15 amino acids.

In the case of this clone: A much larger clone is a single base away; this may be a read error. The V and J genes are TRBV4-2 and TRBJ2-7; tentative D call: TRBD1 (6 bases). V lost 5 bases and J lost 3, with 8 bases in between. Germline values: CDR1 LGHNA, CDR2 YNFKEQ. This CDR3 region has 12 residues. This CDR3 reads CASSAQGYEQYF. The CDR3 DNA sequence: TGTGCCAGCAGCGCACAGGGCTACGAGCAGTACTTC.